The sequence of this T cell receptor beta chain was determined in a study of shared clonotypes between healthy human individuals. Study in general: Donor ages ranged 18 to 49 years: two women, a few men. General study results and limits: Blood was the sole source, and tissue repertoires probably differ.

Note on this clone: Its specificity is unknown.

The assay was immunoSEQ multiplex PCR, and TCRdb's table has in-frame clones only and misses some. The sample holds fewer than 1.8 million clones, 98% seen once. In germline, CDR1 is MNHNS, CDR2 SASEGT. This CDR3 is 15 amino acids long. Trimming took 3 bases from V and 2 from J; bases not matched to a gene: 2. The receptor was derived from a man under 40 in good health. Sequenced: naive CD4+ T cells sorted from blood. Subset noted: CD45RA+ positively selected. The V gene is TRBV6-1, the J gene TRBJ1-5; TRBD1 matches at 9 bases. The CDR3 nucleotides read TGTGCCAGCAGTGACCGGGACAGGGGCAATCAGCCCCAGCATTTT. Its protein product is CASSDRDRGNQPQHF.